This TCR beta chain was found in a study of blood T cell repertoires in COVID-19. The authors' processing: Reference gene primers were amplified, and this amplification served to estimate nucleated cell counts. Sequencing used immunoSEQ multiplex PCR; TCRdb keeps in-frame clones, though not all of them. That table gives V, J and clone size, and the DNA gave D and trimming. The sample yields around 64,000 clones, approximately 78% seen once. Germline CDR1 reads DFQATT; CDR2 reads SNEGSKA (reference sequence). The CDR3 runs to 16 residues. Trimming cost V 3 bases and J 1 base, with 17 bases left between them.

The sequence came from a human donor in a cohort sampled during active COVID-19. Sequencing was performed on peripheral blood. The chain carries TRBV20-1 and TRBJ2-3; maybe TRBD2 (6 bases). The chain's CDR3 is CSASQTAEGGTDTQYF. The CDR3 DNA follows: TGCAGTGCTAGTCAAACAGCGGAGGGCGGCACAGATACGCAGTATTTT.